This T cell receptor (beta chain) was identified in a study of vaccination effects on CD4 cells after COVID-19. In the study overall: Sampling occurred 16 days and one week pre-vaccination in a couple of convalescent patients. Study conclusions and caveats: New vaccine-induced clones dominated convalescents' post-vaccine spike-reactive clones.

This CDR3 is built from 15 residues. The V segment lost 5 bases and the J segment 3 bases; nucleotides outside the gene matches: 5. Germline V lookup: CDR1 ENHRY, CDR2 SYGVKD. Scientists isolated CD4+ T cells after a roughly 9-day culture period ended. From March to December 2020, the person had a SARS-CoV-2 infection that was confirmed by PCR. Half-medium exchanges with IL-2 medium took place on days 3 and 7. This clone came up once. The antigen is not known. Assay: immunoSEQ multiplex PCR; the TCRdb copy retains only in-frame clones and omits some. The table has around 45,000 clones, about 80% seen once.

The clonotype comes from a human donor who had a prior SARS-CoV-2 infection. The chain couples TRBV10-3 to TRBJ1-4; 8 bases fit TRBD1. The sequences come from CD4+ T cells from PBMCs cultured without peptide, collected before COVID-19 vaccination. For the CDR3, the DNA is TGTGCCATCAGTCAGACAGGGGTGGCTAATGAAAAACTGTTTTTT. Translated, it gives CAISQTGVANEKLFF.